A selection of T cell receptor beta chains follows, all from one sample in a study of Tregs in tolerant kidney transplant recipients. TCRdb's copy holds only in-frame clones and misses some; the assay was immunoSEQ multiplex PCR. Of 200,000 to 300,000 clones in the sample, 80% to 85% were seen once. Material for sequencing was CD4+ T cells from blood. The receptors here all came from a human donor in good health. Both conserved end residues are part of each CDR3. The order of the fields is clone size, V gene, D gene, J gene, CDR3 protein, CDR3 DNA. The D gene is left open where the match is weak. Clone size appears in some rows only: once, few, many, or a class for an expanded clone.

clone_size: .; v_call: TRBV4-1; d_call: .; j_call: TRBJ2-1; cdr3_aa: CASSQDRPGALPTEQFF; cdr3_nt: TGCGCCAGCAGCCAAGATAGACCCGGGGCCCTACCCACTGAGCAGTTCTTC
clone_size: .; v_call: TRBV10-3; d_call: .; j_call: TRBJ2-7; cdr3_aa: CAIRNTSYEQYF; cdr3_nt: TGTGCCATCAGGAATACATCCTACGAGCAGTACTTC
clone_size: .; v_call: TRBV6-5; d_call: TRBD2; j_call: TRBJ2-1; cdr3_aa: CASSYYGTSVSNEQFF; cdr3_nt: TGTGCCAGCAGTTACTACGGGACTAGCGTCTCCAATGAGCAGTTCTTC
clone_size: .; v_call: TRBV18; d_call: TRBD1; j_call: TRBJ2-1; cdr3_aa: CASSNQGARTYNEQFF; cdr3_nt: TGTGCCAGCTCGAATCAGGGGGCTCGAACCTACAATGAGCAGTTCTTC
clone_size: .; v_call: TRBV5-5; d_call: .; j_call: TRBJ2-5; cdr3_aa: CASSLEGPPRETQYF; cdr3_nt: TGTGCCAGCAGCTTGGAGGGGCCCCCTCGGGAGACCCAGTACTTC
clone_size: .; v_call: TRBV6-5; d_call: .; j_call: TRBJ1-2; cdr3_aa: CASKSDPLGGYTF; cdr3_nt: TGTGCCAGCAAATCGGATCCTCTGGGTGGCTACACCTTC
clone_size: few; v_call: TRBV5-1; d_call: .; j_call: TRBJ1-4; cdr3_aa: CASSLGGRSNEKLFF; cdr3_nt: TGCGCCAGCAGCTTGGGGGGCAGATCTAATGAAAAACTGTTTTTT
clone_size: .; v_call: TRBV11-3; d_call: .; j_call: TRBJ2-3; cdr3_aa: CASSLASGVKDTQYF; cdr3_nt: TGTGCCAGCAGCTTAGCTTCGGGAGTCAAGGATACGCAGTATTTT
clone_size: .; v_call: TRBV30; d_call: TRBD1; j_call: TRBJ1-5; cdr3_aa: CAWSARDRGLHQVQPQHF; cdr3_nt: TGTGCCTGGAGTGCAAGGGACAGGGGGTTGCACCAGGTTCAGCCCCAGCATTTT
clone_size: .; v_call: TRBV18; d_call: .; j_call: TRBJ2-1; cdr3_aa: CASVTAASAYNEQFF; cdr3_nt: TGTGCCAGCGTTACGGCCGCTTCGGCCTACAATGAGCAGTTCTTC
clone_size: .; v_call: TRBV4-2; d_call: TRBD2; j_call: TRBJ2-3; cdr3_aa: CASSHGSPGLGSTDTQYF; cdr3_nt: TGTGCCAGCAGCCACGGCAGTCCGGGACTAGGTTCCACAGATACGCAGTATTTT
clone_size: .; v_call: TRBV5-1; d_call: TRBD2; j_call: TRBJ2-5; cdr3_aa: CASSFSGGGETQYF; cdr3_nt: TGCGCCAGCAGCTTTAGCGGGGGCGGGGAGACCCAGTACTTC
clone_size: .; v_call: TRBV11-2; d_call: .; j_call: TRBJ2-2; cdr3_aa: CASSFTNTGELFF; cdr3_nt: TGTGCCAGCAGCTTCACGAACACCGGGGAGCTGTTTTTT
clone_size: .; v_call: TRBV4-1; d_call: .; j_call: TRBJ2-1; cdr3_aa: CASSQEGEGASGYNEQFF; cdr3_nt: TGCGCCAGCAGCCAAGAAGGGGAGGGGGCTAGCGGATACAATGAGCAGTTCTTC